This TCR beta chain was identified during a study of cytomegalovirus exposure and HLA in healthy donors. Per germline, CDR1 SEHNR and CDR2 FQNEAQ (reference sequence). The CDR3 extends over 11 amino acids. Primers included in the PCR were 60 Vbeta and 13 Jbeta primers. TCRdb keeps only in-frame clones here, not all; method: immunoSEQ multiplex PCR. Among 100,000 to 150,000 clones listed, 79% were seen once. The TCR comes from a male donor in good health and CMV-seronegative. The rearrangement joins TRBV7-9 to TRBJ2-3; perhaps TRBD2 as D (6 bases). The sample consisted of PBMCs. DNA of the CDR3: TGTTCCGGCGGGAACACAGATACGCAGTATTTT. Its translation: CSGGNTDTQYF.